The 8 T cell receptor beta chains given below trace back to one sample, sequenced in a study of TIL therapy for anti-PD-1-resistant metastatic lung cancer. Time point here: pre-treatment sample, taken before nivolumab and TIL therapy. The immunoSEQ assay was v3. Only in-frame clones appear in the TCRdb table, and some are missing; sequencing was by immunoSEQ multiplex PCR. Here the sample spans more than 20,000 clones, 78% being singletons. The starting material was blood, obtained at baseline. The receptors shown here come from a person aged 25 to 79 with non-small cell lung cancer.

The chain is built from TRBV28 and TRBJ2-1, with 12 bases matching TRBD2. This CDR3 is built from 16 residues. Per germline, CDR1 MDHEN and CDR2 SYDVKM. With 7 bases clipped from V and 3 bases from J, the junction kept 7 bases outside the gene matches. CDR3 in amino acids: CASTRLAGDLYNEQFF. CDR3 bases: TGTGCCAGCACCAGACTAGCGGGAGATCTCTACAATGAGCAGTTCTTC. Supplemented by reference TRBV28 and TRBJ2-1, the full variable domain reads DVKVTQSSRYLVKRTGEKVFLECVQDMDHENMFWYRQDPGLGLRLIYFSYDVKMKEKGDIPEGYSVSREKKERFSLILESASTNQTSMYLCASTRLAGDLYNEQFFGPGTRLTVL.

This clone was picked up a small number of times. V is TRBV5-1 and J is TRBJ1-6, with D possibly being TRBD1 (5 bases). Germline assignment: CDR1 SGHRS and CDR2 YFSETQ. This CDR3 has 14 residues. Deletions cut 1 base from V and 5 bases from J, with 7 bases between. CDR3 nucleotides: TGCGCCAGCAGCTTGTTAGGGGATAATTCACCCCTCCACTTT. Its protein product is CASSLLGDNSPLHF.

This chain joins TRBV11-3 and TRBJ2-7; D is possibly TRBD1 (6 bases). The CDR3 has 15 amino acids. Germline loops: CDR1 SGHNT, CDR2 YENEEA. V lost 5 bases to trimming and J lost 6 bases, with 20 bases between them. The CDR3 is CASSPQRGGVGEQYF. CDR3 bases: TGTGCCAGCAGCCCTCAAAGAGGGGGAGTGGGCGAGCAGTACTTC.

V usage is TRBV13 and J usage is TRBJ2-5; D remains unclear. V was shortened by 1 base and J by 4 bases, with 7 bases between the two germline ends. The germline V gene encodes CDR1 PRHDT and CDR2 FYEKMQ (reference sequence). The CDR3 sequence is 13 residues long. The CDR3 region is CASSLESPETQYF. The CDR3 nucleotides read TGTGCCAGCAGCTTAGAAAGTCCAGAGACCCAGTACTTC.

The rearrangement joins TRBV7-9 to TRBJ2-7, with D possibly TRBD2 on 5 matching bases. Deletions cut 5 bases from V and 4 bases from J, with 15 bases between. Looked up from germline, CDR1 is SEHNR and CDR2 is FQNEAQ (reference sequence). CDR3 length: 14 amino acids. The DNA of the CDR3 is TGTGCCAGCAGCCCTACCGGGATTATATACGAGCAGTACTTC. This encodes CASSPTGIIYEQYF.

The chain uses TRBV5-8 and TRBJ2-1; 9 bases are shared with TRBD2. Germline lookup yields CDR1 SGHTS and CDR2 YDEGEE. The CDR3 totals 16 residues. Trimming removed 0 bases from V and 7 bases from J; junction bases left unmatched: 8. CDR3 in amino acids: CASSLALRGGLNEQFF. CDR3 bases: TGTGCCAGCAGCTTGGCCCTGCGGGGGGGCTTAAATGAGCAGTTCTTC.

This rearrangement joins TRBV6-6 to TRBJ2-6, with a tentative D call TRBD1 (6 bases). The CDR3 contains 16 residues. Germline CDR1 and CDR2: MNHNY and SVGAGI (reference sequence). The V end was cut by 5 bases, the J end by 5 bases, with 16 bases between. This chain's CDR3 is CASSHTGQSRANVLTF. CDR3 nucleotides: TGTGCCAGCAGTCATACGGGACAAAGTCGGGCCAACGTCCTGACTTTC.

The chain recombines TRBV2 with TRBJ1-4, with a weak D call TRBD1 (6 bases). V shed 5 bases and J shed 3 bases, with 22 bases lying between them. Germline V CDR1 and CDR2: SNHLY, FYNNEI. This CDR3 contains 18 residues. In DNA, the CDR3 is TGTGCCAGCAGTCCCATACCATGGCCAGGACAGTCTAATGAAAAACTGTTTTTT. Translating gives CASSPIPWPGQSNEKLFF.